This T cell receptor beta chain was identified in a study of control samples from healthy donors and cancer patients (dated by TCRdb to the early 2020s). Libraries came from the immunoSEQ multiplex PCR assay. Held by TCRdb, this immuneACCESS table contains in-frame sequences only and omits some clones. Under half of the omission traces to an unresolved V gene where checked; the cause of the rest is unknown. This sample is represented by some 79,000 clones; 75% to 90% of them were singletons. The leading ten clones occupy 7.2% of the sample. To note about this clone: Its antigen remains undetermined. The record has no base qualities; no much larger clone is one base away.

Material: blood. The clonotype originates from a man aged 45-65 years in good health.

The DNA reads TGTGCCAGCAGTGGGGAGGGTTCCTCAGGGGGCTACACCTTC. Its protein product is CASSGEGSSGGYTF. This chain joins TRBV2 to TRBJ1-2; TRBD1 is a possible D gene, resting on 5 matching bases. V drops 4 bases and J drops 8 bases, leaving 17 bases in between. The CDR3 goes from the cysteine to the phenylalanine over 14 residues. CDR3 DNA is the only sequence kept; it has 42 bases, read in frame from the first base. CDR1 SNHLY and CDR2 FYNNEI were looked up in the germline V gene.